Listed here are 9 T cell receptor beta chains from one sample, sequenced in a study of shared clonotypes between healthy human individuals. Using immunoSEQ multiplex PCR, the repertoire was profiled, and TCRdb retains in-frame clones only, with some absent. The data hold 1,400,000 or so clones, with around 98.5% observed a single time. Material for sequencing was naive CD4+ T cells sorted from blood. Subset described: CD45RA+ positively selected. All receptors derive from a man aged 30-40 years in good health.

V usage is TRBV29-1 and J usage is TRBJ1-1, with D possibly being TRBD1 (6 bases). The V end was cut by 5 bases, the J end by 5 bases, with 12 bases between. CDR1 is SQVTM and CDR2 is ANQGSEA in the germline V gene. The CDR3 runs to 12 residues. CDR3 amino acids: CSVRGAVTEAFF. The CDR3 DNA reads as TGCAGCGTTCGGGGGGCTGTGACTGAAGCTTTCTTT.

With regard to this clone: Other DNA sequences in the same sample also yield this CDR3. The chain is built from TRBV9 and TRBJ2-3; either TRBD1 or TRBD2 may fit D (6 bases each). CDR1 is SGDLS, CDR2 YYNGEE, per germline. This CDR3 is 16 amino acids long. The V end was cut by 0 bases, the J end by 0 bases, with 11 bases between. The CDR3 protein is CASSVAGGRSTDTQYF. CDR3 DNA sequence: TGTGCCAGCAGCGTAGCCGGGGGCCGAAGCACAGATACGCAGTATTTT.

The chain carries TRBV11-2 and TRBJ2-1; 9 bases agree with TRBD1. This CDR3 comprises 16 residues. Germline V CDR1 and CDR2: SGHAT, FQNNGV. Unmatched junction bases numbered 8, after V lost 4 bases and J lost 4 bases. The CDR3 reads CASSSSGTGPYNEQFF. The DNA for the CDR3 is TGTGCCAGCAGCTCTTCCGGGACAGGGCCTTACAATGAGCAGTTCTTC.

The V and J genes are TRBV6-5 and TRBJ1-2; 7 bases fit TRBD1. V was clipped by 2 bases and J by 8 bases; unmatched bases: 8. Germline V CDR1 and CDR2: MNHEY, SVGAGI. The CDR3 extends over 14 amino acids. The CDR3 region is CASSYLDRAGGYTF. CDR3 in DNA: TGTGCCAGCAGTTACCTTGACAGGGCCGGAGGCTACACCTTC.

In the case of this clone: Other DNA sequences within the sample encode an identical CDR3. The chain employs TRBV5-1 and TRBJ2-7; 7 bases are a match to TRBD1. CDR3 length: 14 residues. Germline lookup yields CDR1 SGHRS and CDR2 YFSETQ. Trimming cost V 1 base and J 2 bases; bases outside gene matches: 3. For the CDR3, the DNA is TGCGCCAGCAGCTTGCGGGACAGCACCTACGAGCAGTACTTC. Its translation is CASSLRDSTYEQYF.

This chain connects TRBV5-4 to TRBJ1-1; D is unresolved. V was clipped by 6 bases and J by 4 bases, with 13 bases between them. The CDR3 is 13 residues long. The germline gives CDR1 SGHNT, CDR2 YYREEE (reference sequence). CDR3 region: CASTRPGATEAFF. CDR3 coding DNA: TGTGCCAGCACCAGGCCGGGTGCCACTGAAGCTTTCTTT.

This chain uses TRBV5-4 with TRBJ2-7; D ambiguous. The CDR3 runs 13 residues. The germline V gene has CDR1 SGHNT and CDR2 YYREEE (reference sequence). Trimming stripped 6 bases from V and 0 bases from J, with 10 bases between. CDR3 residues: CASTPTGSYEQYF. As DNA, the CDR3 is TGTGCCAGCACCCCGACGGGCTCCTACGAGCAGTACTTC.

The CDR3 loop is CASSRDRRLGSYTF. The DNA of the CDR3 is TGTGCCAGCAGCAGGGACAGGCGCTTGGGGAGCTACACCTTC. V gene TRBV7-2 combines with J gene TRBJ1-2; 8 positions agree with TRBD1. The trim removed 5 bases at V and 9 bases at J, leaving 11 bases unmatched. Germline-derived CDR1 and CDR2 are SGHTA and FQGNSA. There are 14 residues in the CDR3.

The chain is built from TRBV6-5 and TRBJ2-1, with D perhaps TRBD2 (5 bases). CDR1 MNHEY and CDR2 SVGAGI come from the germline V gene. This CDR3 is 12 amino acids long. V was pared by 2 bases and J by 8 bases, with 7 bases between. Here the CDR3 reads CASSYPGYEQFF. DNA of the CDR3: TGTGCCAGCAGTTACCCGGGATATGAGCAGTTCTTC.